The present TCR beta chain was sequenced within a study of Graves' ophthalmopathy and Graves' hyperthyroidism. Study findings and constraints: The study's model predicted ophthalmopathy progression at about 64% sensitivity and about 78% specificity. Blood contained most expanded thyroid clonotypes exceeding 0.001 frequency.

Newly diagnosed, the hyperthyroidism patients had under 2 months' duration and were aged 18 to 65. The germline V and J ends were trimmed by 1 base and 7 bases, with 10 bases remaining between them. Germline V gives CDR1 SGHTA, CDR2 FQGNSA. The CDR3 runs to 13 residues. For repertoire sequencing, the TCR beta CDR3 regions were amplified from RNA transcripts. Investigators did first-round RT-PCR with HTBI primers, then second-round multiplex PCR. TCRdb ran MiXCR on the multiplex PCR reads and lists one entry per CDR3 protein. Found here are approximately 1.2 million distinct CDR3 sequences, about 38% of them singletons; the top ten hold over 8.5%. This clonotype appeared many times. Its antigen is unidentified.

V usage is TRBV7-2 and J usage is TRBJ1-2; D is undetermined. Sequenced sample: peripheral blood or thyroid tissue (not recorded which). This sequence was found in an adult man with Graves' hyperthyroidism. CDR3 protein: CASSLGGSSGYTF. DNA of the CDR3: TGTGCCAGCAGCTTAGGAGGATCGTCTGGCTACACCTTC.